This TCR beta chain was observed in a study of OX40 agonist ivuxolimab in advanced cancers. Study context: Patients enrolled in dose escalation were diagnosed with hepatocellular carcinoma, melanoma, renal cell or head and neck cancer. Study results and limitations: At 0.1 to 3.0 mg/kg, CD4+ and CD8+ blood T cells expanded clonally by week 6.

Germline-derived CDR1 and CDR2 are MNHNS and SASEGT. The CDR3 consists of 13 residues. The J segment lost 7 bases and the V segment lost 6 bases, leaving 8 bases of the junction unmatched. For this clone: Its antigen is not identified.

Sequenced by immunoSEQ multiplex PCR; TCRdb stores in-frame clones only, minus some. The sample lists tens of thousands of clones; 94% were seen once. The receptor was isolated from an adult with an advanced solid tumor such as melanoma, head and neck, liver or kidney cancer. The chain combines TRBV6-1 with TRBJ1-2; 7 nucleotides match TRBD1. The sequences come from CD4+ or CD8+ T cells sorted from blood, collected in a trial of the OX40 agonist ivuxolimab. CDR3 coding DNA: TGTGCCAGCAGGCGGAGGGGGCTCGGTGGCTACACCTTC. It codes for CASRRRGLGGYTF.